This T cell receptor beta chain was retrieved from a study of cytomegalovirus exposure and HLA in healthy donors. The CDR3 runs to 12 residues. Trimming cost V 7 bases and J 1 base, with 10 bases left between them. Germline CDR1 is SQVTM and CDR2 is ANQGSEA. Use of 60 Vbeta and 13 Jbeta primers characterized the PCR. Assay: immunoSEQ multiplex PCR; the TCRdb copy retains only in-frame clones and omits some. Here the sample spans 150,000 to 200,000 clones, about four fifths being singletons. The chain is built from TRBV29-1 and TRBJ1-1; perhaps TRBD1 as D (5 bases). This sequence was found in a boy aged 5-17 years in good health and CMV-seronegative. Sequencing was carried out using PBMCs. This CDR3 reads CSAIGQNTEAFF. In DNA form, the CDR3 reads TGCAGCGCTATAGGACAGAACACTGAAGCTTTCTTT. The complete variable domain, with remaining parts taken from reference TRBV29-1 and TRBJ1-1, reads SAVISQKPSRDICQRGTSLTIQCQVDSQVTMMFWYRQQPGQSLTLIATANQGSEATYESGFVIDKFPISRPNLTFSTLTVSNMSPEDSSIYLCSAIGQNTEAFFGQGTRLTVV.